Here is one TCR beta chain with its context. Its target is not known. These data are taken from a study of long-term antiretroviral therapy in people with HIV. Study-level findings and limits: Pre-ART expanded TRB clones stayed dominant throughout, though often decreasing after ART.

CDR1 and CDR2 (germline): MGHDK, SYGVNS. There are 13 residues in the CDR3. The V gene lost 8 bases and the J gene lost 5 bases, with 15 bases spanning the gap. Researchers report immunoSEQ v3.0 was run at survey level. Each sample had sequencing targeting 40,000-50,000 T-cell genomes. Assay: immunoSEQ multiplex PCR; the TCRdb copy retains only in-frame clones and omits some. The sample lists around 25,000 clones, about 86% occurring once. The clonotype comes from a man younger than 30 with HIV. The starting material was unsorted PBMCs, obtained 3 years after starting antiretroviral therapy. The chain employs TRBV25-1 and TRBJ2-5; D remains unclear. The CDR3 here is CASLGLPQETQYF. CDR3 sequence (DNA): TGTGCCAGCCTTGGGCTACCGCAGGAGACCCAGTACTTC. Full variable domain (outside the CDR3, taken from reference TRBV25-1 and TRBJ2-5): EADIYQTPRYLVIGTGKKITLECSQTMGHDKMYWYQQDPGMELHLIHYSYGVNSTEKGDLSSESTVSRIRTEHFPLTLESARPSHTSQYLCASLGLPQETQYFGPGTRLLVL.